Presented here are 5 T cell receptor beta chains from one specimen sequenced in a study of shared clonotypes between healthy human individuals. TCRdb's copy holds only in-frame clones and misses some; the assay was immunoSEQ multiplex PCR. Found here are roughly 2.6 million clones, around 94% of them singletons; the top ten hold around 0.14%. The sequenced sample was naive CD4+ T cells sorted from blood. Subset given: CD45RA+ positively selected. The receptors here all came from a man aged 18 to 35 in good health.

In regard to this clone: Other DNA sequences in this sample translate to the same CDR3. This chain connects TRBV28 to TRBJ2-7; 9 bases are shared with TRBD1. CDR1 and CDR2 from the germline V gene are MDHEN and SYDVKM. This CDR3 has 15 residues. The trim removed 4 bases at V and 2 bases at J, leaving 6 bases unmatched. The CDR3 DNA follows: TGTGCCAGCAGTTCCCCGGGACAGGGCACCTACGAGCAGTACTTC. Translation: CASSSPGQGTYEQYF.

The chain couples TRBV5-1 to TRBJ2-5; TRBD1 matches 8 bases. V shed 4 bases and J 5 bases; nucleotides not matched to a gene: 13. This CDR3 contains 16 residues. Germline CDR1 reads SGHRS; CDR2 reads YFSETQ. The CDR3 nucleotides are TGCGCCAGCAGCGGGAGGCAGGGGGCAATTGTGGAGACCCAGTACTTC. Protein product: CASSGRQGAIVETQYF.

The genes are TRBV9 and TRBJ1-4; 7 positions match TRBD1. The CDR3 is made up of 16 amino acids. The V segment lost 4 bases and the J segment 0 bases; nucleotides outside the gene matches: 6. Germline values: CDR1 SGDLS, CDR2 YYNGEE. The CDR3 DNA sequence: TGTGCCAGCAGCCCAGGGACAGCCCCAACTAATGAAAAACTGTTTTTT. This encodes CASSPGTAPTNEKLFF.

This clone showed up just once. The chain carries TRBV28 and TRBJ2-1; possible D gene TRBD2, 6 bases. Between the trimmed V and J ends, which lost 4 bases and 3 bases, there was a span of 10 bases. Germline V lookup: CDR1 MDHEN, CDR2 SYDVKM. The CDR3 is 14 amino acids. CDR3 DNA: TGTGCCAGCAGTTCCTGGGGGGACTACAATGAGCAGTTCTTC. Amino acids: CASSSWGDYNEQFF.

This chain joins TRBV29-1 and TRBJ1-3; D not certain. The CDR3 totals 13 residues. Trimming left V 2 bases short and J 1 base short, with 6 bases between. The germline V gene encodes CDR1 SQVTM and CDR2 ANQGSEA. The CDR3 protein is CSVESNSGNTIYF. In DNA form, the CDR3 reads TGCAGCGTTGAATCGAATTCTGGAAACACCATATATTTT.